This T cell receptor beta chain emerged from a study of identical twins. cDNA molecules carried unique molecular identifiers, and template switching added a universal primer site. TCRdb itself ran the 5' RACE reads through MiXCR, one entry per CDR3 protein. The sample has about 530,000 distinct CDR3 sequences, 20% to 25% seen once. General observations from the study: Because invariant MAIT and iNKT cells could be present, zero-insertion analyses could be partly confounded. Findings depended on cross-sectional statistics rather than tracking the same donors.

This clonotype was recorded a few times. Its target is not known. Germline V gene data show CDR1 as SGHTA and CDR2 as FQGNSA. The CDR3 covers 15 residues. V shed 4 bases and J shed 5 bases, with 14 bases lying between them. These data were also reused for a study on yellow fever vaccine responses in identical twins.

This chain links TRBV7-2 with TRBJ2-2, with D maybe TRBD1 (6 bases). The TCR comes from a woman between 18 and 30 years old in good health. The specimen was CD4+ T cells sorted from blood. The CDR3, as DNA: TGTGCCAGCAGCTATAGGTCAGGGGTAACCGGGGAGCTGTTTTTT. Its protein product is CASSYRSGVTGELFF. The full variable domain, its missing parts supplied by reference TRBV7-2 and TRBJ2-2, is GAGVSQSPSNKVTEKGKDVELRCDPISGHTALYWYRQSLGQGLEFLIYFQGNSAPDKSGLPSDRFSAERTGGSVSTLTIQRTQQEDSAVYLCASSYRSGVTGELFFGEGSRLTVL.